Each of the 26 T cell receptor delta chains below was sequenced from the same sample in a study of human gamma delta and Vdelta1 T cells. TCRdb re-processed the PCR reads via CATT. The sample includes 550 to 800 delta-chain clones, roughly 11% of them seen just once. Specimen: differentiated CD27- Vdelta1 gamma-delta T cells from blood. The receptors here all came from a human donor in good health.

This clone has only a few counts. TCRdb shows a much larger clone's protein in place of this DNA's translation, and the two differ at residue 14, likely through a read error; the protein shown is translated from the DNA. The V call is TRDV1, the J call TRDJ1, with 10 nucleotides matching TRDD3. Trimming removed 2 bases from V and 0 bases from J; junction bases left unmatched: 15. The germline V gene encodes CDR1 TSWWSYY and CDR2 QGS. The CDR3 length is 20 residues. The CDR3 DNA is TGTGCTCTTGGGGAATCTCCCTTCCTCTGGGGGATATCGCACACCGATAAACTCATCTTT. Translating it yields CALGESPFLWGISHTDKLIF.

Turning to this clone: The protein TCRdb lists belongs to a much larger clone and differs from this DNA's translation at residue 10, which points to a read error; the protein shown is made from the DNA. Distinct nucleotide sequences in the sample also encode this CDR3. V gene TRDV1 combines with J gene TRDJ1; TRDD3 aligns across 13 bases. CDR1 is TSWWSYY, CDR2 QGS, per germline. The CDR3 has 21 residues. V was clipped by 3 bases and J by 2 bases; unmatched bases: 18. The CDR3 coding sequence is TGTGCTCTTGGGGACATCGCTCGTCCTCCCTACTGGGGGATACGTACCGATAAACTCATCTTT. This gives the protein CALGDIARPPYWGIRTDKLIF.

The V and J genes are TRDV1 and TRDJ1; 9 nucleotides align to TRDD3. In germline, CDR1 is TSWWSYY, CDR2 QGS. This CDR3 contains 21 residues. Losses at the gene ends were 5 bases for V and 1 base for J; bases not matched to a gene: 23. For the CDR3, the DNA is TGTGCTCTTGGGAACTACCTTCACTTCTATCGGGGGATACCGGGCACCGATAAACTCATCTTT. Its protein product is CALGNYLHFYRGIPGTDKLIF.

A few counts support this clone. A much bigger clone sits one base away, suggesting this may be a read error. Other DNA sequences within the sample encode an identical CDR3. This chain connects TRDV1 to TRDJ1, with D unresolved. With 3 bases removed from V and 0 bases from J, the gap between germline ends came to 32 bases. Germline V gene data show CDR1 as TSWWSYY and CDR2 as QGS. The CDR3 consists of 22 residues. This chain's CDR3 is CALGEQDPRTKRLLLYTDKLIF. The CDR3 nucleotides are TGTGCTCTTGGGGAGCAGGACCCCAGAACCAAACGTCTGCTCCTTTACACCGATAAACTCATCTTT.

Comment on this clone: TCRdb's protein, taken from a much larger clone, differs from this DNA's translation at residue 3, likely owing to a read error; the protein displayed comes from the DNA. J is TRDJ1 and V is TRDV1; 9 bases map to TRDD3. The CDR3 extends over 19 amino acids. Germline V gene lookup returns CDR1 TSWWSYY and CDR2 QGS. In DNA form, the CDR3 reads TGTGCTCATGGGGAACAGTCGTACCCGTGGGGGATAAACACCGATAAACTCATCTTT. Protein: CAHGEQSYPWGINTDKLIF.

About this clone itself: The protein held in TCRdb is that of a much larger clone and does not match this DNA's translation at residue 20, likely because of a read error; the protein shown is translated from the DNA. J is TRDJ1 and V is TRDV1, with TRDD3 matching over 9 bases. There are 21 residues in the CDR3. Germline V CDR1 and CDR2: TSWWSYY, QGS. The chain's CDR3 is CALGEGPPTSWGIGYTDKLTF. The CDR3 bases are TGTGCTCTTGGGGAAGGTCCTCCTACGAGTTGGGGGATAGGGTACACCGATAAACTCACCTTT.

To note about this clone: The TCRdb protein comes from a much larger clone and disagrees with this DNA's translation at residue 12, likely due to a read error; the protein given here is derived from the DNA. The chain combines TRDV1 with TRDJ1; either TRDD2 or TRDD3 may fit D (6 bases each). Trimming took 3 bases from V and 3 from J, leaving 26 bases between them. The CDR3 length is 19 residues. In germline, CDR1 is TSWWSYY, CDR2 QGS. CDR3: CALGESALLRWWIPDKLIF. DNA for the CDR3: TGTGCTCTTGGGGAGAGCGCCCTCCTACGCTGGTGGATACCCGATAAACTCATCTTT.

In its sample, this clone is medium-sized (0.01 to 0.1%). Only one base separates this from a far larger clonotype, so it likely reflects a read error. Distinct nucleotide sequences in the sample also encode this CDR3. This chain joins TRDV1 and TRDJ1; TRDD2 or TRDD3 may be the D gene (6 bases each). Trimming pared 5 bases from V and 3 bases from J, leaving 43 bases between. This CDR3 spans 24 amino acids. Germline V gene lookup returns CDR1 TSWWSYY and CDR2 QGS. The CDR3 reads CALGQPKRRSYLKLGRFGSDKLIF. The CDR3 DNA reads TGTGCTCTTGGGCAGCCGAAACGCCGATCCTACCTTAAACTGGGCCGTTTTGGGTCCGATAAACTCATCTTT.

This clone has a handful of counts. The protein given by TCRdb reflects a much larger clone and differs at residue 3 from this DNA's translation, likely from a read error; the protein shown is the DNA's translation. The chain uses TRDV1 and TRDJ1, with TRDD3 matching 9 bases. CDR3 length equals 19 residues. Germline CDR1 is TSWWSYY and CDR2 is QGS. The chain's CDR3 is CARGEQSYPWGINTDKLIF. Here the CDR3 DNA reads TGTGCTCGTGGGGAACAGTCGTACCCGTGGGGGATAAACACCGATAAACTCATCTTT.

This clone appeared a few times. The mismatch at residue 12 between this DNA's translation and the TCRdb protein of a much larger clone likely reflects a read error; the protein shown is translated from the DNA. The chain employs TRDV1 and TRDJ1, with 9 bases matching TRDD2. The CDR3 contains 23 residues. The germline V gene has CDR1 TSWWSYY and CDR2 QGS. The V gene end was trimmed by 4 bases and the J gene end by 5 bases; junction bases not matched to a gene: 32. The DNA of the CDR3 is TGTGCTCTTGGGGGCCTAGCTCCCCTTCCTACGAGGGGGATTAGAGGGGGTCGAGATAAACTCATCTTT. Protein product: CALGGLAPLPTRGIRGGRDKLIF.

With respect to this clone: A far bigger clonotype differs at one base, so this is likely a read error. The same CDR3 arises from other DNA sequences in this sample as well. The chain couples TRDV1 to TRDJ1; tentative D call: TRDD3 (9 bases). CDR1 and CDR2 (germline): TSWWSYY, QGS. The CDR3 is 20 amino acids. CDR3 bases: TGTGCTCTTCAAATCCTTCCTAAGATCCGGGGGATACCGGGCACCGACAAACTCATCTTT. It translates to CALQILPKIRGIPGTDKLIF.

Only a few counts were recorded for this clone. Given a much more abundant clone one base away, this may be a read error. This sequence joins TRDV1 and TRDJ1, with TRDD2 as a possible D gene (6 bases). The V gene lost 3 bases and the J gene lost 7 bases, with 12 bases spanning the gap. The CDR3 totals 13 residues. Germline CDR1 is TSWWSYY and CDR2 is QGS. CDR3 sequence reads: CALGDPSDGKLIF. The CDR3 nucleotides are TGTGCTCTTGGGGACCCTTCCGACGGTAAACTCATCTTT.

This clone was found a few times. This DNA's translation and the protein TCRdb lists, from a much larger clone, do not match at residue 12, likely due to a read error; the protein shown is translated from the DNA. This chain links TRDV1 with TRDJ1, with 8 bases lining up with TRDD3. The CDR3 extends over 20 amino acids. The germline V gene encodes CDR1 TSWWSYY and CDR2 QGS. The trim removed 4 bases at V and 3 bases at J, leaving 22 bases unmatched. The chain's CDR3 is CALGGRGRYWGVLRSDKLIF. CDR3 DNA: TGTGCTCTTGGGGGACGCGGTCGGTACTGGGGGGTACTAAGATCCGATAAACTCATCTTT.

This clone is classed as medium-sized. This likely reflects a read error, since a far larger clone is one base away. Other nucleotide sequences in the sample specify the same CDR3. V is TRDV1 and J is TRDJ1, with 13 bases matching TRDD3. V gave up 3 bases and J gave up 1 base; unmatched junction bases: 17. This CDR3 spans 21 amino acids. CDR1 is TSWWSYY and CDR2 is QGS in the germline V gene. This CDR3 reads CALGDIARPSYWGIRTDKLIF. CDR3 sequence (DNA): TGTGCTCTTGGGGACATAGCTCGGCCTTCCTACTGGGGGATACGCACCGATAAACTCATCTTT.

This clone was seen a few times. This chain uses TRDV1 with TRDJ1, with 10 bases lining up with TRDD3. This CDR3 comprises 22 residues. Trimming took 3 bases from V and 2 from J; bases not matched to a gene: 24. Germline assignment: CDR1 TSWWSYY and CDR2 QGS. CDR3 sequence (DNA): TGTGCTCTTGGGGACATAGCTCGGCCTTCCTATCGGGGGATACGGGGAACCGATAAACTCATCTTT. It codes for CALGDIARPSYRGIRGTDKLIF.

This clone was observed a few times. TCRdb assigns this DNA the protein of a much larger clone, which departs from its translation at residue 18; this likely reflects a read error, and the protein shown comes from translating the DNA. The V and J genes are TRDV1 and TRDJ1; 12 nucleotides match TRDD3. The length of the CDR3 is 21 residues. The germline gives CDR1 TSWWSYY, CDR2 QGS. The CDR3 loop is CALGVGPVLAWGIRHTDNLIF. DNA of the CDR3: TGTGCTCTTGGGGTTGGCCCTGTCTTAGCCTGGGGGATACGGCACACCGATAACCTCATCTTT.

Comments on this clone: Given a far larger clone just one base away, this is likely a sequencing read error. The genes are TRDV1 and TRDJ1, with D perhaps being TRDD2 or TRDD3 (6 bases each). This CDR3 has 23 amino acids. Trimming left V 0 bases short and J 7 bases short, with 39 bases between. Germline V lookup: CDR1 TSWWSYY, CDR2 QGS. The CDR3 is CALGELWSYPLMEGYNSWVKLIF. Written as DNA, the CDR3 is TGTGCTCTTGGGGAACTTTGGTCCTACCCTCTTATGGAGGGATATAACAGCTGGGTTAAACTCATCTTT.

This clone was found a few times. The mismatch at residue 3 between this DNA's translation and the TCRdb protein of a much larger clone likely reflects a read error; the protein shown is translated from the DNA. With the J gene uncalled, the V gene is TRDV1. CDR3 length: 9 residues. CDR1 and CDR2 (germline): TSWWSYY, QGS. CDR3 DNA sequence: TGTGCTGTTGGGAACTACCTTCACTTC. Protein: CAVGNYLHF.

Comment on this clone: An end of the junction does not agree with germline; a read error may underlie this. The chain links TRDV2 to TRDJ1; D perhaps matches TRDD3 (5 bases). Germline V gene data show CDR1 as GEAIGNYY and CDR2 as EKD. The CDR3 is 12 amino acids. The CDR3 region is CATWESPHKLIF. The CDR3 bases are TGTGCCACCTGGGAATCCCCCCATAAACTAATCTTT.

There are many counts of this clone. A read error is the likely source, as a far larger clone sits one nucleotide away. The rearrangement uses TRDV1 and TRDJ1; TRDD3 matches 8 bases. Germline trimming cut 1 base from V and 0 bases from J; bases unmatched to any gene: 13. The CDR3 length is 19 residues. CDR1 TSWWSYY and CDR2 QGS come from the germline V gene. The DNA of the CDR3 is TGTGCTCTTGGGGAACAGTCGTACCCGCGGGGGATAAACACCGATAAACTCATCTTT. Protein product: CALGEQSYPRGINTDKLIF.

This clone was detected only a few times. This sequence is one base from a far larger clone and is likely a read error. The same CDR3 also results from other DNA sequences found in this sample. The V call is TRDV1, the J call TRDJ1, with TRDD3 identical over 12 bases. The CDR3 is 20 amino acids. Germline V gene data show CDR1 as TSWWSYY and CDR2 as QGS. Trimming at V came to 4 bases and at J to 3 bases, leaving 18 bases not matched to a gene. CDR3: CALGGRGRYWGILRSDKLIF. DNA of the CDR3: TGTGCTCTTGGGGGACGAGGTCGGTACTGGGGGATACTAAGATCCGATAAACTCATCTTT.

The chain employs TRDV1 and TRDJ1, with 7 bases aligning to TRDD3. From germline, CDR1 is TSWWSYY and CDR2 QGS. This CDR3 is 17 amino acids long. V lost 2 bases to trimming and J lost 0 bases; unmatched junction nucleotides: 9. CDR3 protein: CALGENPVLGYTDKLIF. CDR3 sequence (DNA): TGTGCTCTTGGGGAAAATCCTGTACTGGGGTACACCGATAAACTCATCTTT.

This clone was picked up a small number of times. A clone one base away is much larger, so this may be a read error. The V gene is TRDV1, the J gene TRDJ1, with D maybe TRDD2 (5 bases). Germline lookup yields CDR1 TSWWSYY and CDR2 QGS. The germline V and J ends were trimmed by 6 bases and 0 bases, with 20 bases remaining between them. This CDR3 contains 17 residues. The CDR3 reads CALGSPYCGPYTDKLIF. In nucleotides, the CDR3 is TGTGCTCTTGGCTCCCCCTACTGTGGGCCCTACACCGATAAACTCATCTTT.

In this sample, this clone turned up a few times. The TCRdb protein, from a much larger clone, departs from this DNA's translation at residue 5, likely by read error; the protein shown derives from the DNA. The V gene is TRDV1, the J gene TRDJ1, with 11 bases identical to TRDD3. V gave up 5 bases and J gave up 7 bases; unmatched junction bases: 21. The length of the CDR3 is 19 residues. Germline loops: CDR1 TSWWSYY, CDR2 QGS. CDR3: CALGISASVLGDKLGKLIF. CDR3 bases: TGTGCTCTTGGGATTTCGGCCTCGGTACTGGGGGATAAATTAGGTAAACTCATCTTT.

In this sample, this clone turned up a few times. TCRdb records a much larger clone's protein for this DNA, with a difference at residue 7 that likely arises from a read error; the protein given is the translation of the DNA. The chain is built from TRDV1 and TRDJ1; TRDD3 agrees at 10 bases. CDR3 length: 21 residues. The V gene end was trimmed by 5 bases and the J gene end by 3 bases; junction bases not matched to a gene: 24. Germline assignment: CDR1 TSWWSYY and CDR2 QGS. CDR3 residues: CALGNYFHFYRGIRGADKLIF. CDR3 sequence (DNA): TGTGCTCTTGGGAACTACTTTCACTTCTATCGGGGGATACGAGGAGCCGATAAACTCATCTTT.

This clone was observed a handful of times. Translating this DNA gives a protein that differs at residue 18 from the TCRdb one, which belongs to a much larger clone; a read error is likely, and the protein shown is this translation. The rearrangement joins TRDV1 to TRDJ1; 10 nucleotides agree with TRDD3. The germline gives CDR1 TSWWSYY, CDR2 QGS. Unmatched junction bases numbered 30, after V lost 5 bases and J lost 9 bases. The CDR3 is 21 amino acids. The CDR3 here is CALGNYLHFYRGIRGADELIF. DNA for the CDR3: TGTGCTCTTGGGAACTACCTTCACTTCTATCGGGGGATACGGGGAGCTGACGAACTCATCTTT.